The 29 T cell receptor beta chains reported below all come from one sample, sequenced in a study of T cells in tumors after PD-1 blockade. Only in-frame clones appear in the TCRdb table, and some are missing; sequencing was by immunoSEQ multiplex PCR. Of tens of thousands of clones in the sample, 65% to 80% were seen once. The source was PBMCs, collected before anti-PD-1 therapy. Receptors originate from a human donor with advanced basal cell or squamous cell carcinoma (not recorded which).

This chain connects TRBV6-5 to TRBJ2-5; 7 nucleotides align to TRBD2. CDR3 length: 16 residues. Germline V gene sequence: CDR1 MNHEY, CDR2 SVGAGI. Trimming cost V 4 bases and J 2 bases; bases outside gene matches: 10. The CDR3: CASSLAAGLLQETQYF. In nucleotides, the CDR3 is TGTGCCAGCAGTTTAGCAGCGGGACTATTACAAGAGACCCAGTACTTC.

The chain combines TRBV3-1 (or the pseudogene TRBV3-2) with TRBJ2-1; 16 bases fit TRBD2. CDR3 size: 17 residues. V dropped 0 bases and J dropped 12; count of bases not matched to a gene: 8. Germline lookup yields CDR1 LGHDT and CDR2 YNNKEL (reference sequence). CDR3 region: CASSQDLGLAGGGVQFF. In nucleotides, the CDR3 is TGTGCCAGCAGCCAAGATTTGGGACTAGCGGGAGGGGGCGTGCAGTTCTTC.

The gene calls are TRBV4-2 and TRBJ2-5; D could derive from TRBD1 or TRBD2 (6 bases each). V was clipped by 0 bases and J by 5 bases, with 10 bases between them. The germline V gene has CDR1 LGHNA and CDR2 YNFKEQ. This CDR3 is built from 14 residues. The CDR3 is CASSQDGGSETQYF. CDR3 nucleotides: TGTGCCAGCAGCCAAGACGGGGGCTCGGAGACCCAGTACTTC.

V is TRBV3-1 (or the pseudogene TRBV3-2) and J is TRBJ2-7; D assignment may be TRBD1 or TRBD2 (5 bases each). The V end was cut by 4 bases, the J end by 4 bases, with 11 bases between. CDR3 length equals 13 residues. Germline V gives CDR1 LGHDT, CDR2 YNNKEL (reference sequence). CDR3 DNA sequence: TGTGCCAGCAGCCCCCAATGGGGGTACGAGCAGTACTTC. Its protein is CASSPQWGYEQYF.

The rearrangement joins TRBV5-1 to TRBJ2-5; 9 positions match TRBD2. V dropped 4 bases and J dropped 5; count of bases not matched to a gene: 15. CDR1 and CDR2 from the germline V gene are SGHRS and YFSETQ. The CDR3 loop spans 17 amino acids. The CDR3 nucleotides read TGCGCCAGCAGCCGCCGGGTAGCGGGGGAGATCGTGGAGACCCAGTACTTC. This translates into CASSRRVAGEIVETQYF.

The CDR3 bases are TGCGCCAGCAGCGGAACAGGGGGACTGGAGACCCAGTACTTC. This codes for CASSGTGGLETQYF. The chain has TRBV5-1 and TRBJ2-5, with 8 bases identical to TRBD1. The CDR3 has 14 amino acids. V gave up 4 bases and J gave up 5 bases; unmatched junction bases: 7. Germline-derived CDR1 and CDR2 are SGHRS and YFSETQ.

This clone occurred once. This chain connects TRBV5-6 to TRBJ2-5; D may match TRBD1 or TRBD2 (5 bases each). Germline V gene sequence: CDR1 SGHDT, CDR2 YYEEEE. The length of the CDR3 is 15 residues. Trimming pared 6 bases from V and 3 bases from J, leaving 18 bases between. CDR3 residues: CASKNLGGREETQYF. The CDR3 DNA sequence: TGTGCCAGCAAGAACCTTGGGGGACGCGAAGAGACCCAGTACTTC.

V usage is TRBV10-3 and J usage is TRBJ2-2; no clear D. There are 12 residues in the CDR3. Trimming shortened V by 5 bases and J by 6 bases, and 7 bases separated the two germline ends. Germline CDR1 reads ENHRY; CDR2 reads SYGVKD. CDR3 loop: CAISPGAGELFF. DNA of the CDR3: TGTGCCATCAGTCCTGGGGCCGGGGAGCTGTTTTTT.

The chain carries TRBV29-1 and TRBJ2-5; 11 positions match TRBD2. V shed 4 bases, J shed 0 bases, and the junction held 1 base outside the gene matches. CDR3 length: 14 amino acids. CDR1 and CDR2 from the germline V gene are SQVTM and ANQGSEA. The CDR3 loop is CSVVAGGNQETQYF. As DNA, the CDR3 is TGCAGCGTTGTAGCGGGAGGGAACCAAGAGACCCAGTACTTC.

The count of this clone is one. The V and J genes are TRBV6-5 and TRBJ1-1; 9 bases match TRBD1. There are 14 residues in the CDR3. V was clipped by 7 bases and J by 6 bases; unmatched bases: 9. Per germline, CDR1 MNHEY and CDR2 SVGAGI. In DNA, the CDR3 is TGTGCCAGCAACCGGGACAGGGTGATCTCTGAAGCTTTCTTT. Its translation: CASNRDRVISEAFF.

The count of this clone is one. The genes are TRBV6-6 and TRBJ2-3, with D tentatively TRBD1 (6 bases). The CDR3 runs to 16 residues. CDR1 and CDR2 (germline): MNHNY, SVGAGI (reference sequence). Trimming left V 3 bases short and J 8 bases short, with 21 bases between. The CDR3 nucleotides read TGTGCCAGCAGTTATCGCAGGGGACCCCCCTCGCCTACGCAGTATTTT. It translates to CASSYRRGPPSPTQYF.

This clone showed up just once. This sample also contains other DNA sequences that code for the same CDR3. The gene calls are TRBV5-5 and TRBJ1-1; D is unclear. Per the germline V gene, CDR1 is SGHKS and CDR2 is YYEKEE (reference sequence). The V and J ends lost 1 base and 1 base respectively, with 8 bases between them. This CDR3 region has 14 residues. The chain's CDR3 is CASSLLAENTEAFF. The CDR3 DNA reads as TGTGCCAGCAGCTTGTTGGCAGAGAACACTGAAGCTTTCTTT. Full variable domain (outside the CDR3, taken from reference TRBV5-5 and TRBJ1-1): DAGVTQSPTHLIKTRGQQVTLRCSPISGHKSVSWYQQVLGQGPQFIFQYYEKEERGRGNFPDRFSARQFPNYSSELNVNALLLGDSALYLCASSLLAENTEAFFGQGTRLTVV.

This chain joins TRBV2 and TRBJ2-1; 8 bases line up with TRBD2. Germline trimming cut 3 bases from V and 6 bases from J; bases unmatched to any gene: 13. Germline CDR1 and CDR2: SNHLY and FYNNEI. This CDR3 has 17 residues. Here the CDR3 DNA reads TGTGCCAGCAGTGACCCATCCGGGGGGGCCTTCGGCAATGAGCAGTTCTTC. It specifies CASSDPSGGAFGNEQFF. Drawing the rest from reference TRBV2 and TRBJ2-1, the complete variable domain is EPEVTQTPSHQVTQMGQEVILRCVPISNHLYFYWYRQILGQKVEFLVSFYNNEISEKSEIFDDQFSVERPDGSNFTLKIRSTKLEDSAMYFCASSDPSGGAFGNEQFFGPGTRLTVL.

This sequence joins TRBV5-6 and TRBJ2-5; 7 nucleotides align to TRBD1. Germline V gene lookup returns CDR1 SGHDT and CDR2 YYEEEE. Trimming removed 4 bases from V and 7 bases from J; junction bases left unmatched: 13. CDR3 length: 15 residues. CDR3: CASSTLDRAQGTQYF. Written as DNA, the CDR3 is TGTGCCAGCAGCACACTAGACAGGGCCCAGGGGACCCAGTACTTC. Full variable domain (rest looked up from reference TRBV5-6 and TRBJ2-5): DAGVTQSPTHLIKTRGQQVTLRCSPKSGHDTVSWYQQALGQGPQFIFQYYEEEERQRGNFPDRFSGHQFPNYSSELNVNALLLGDSALYLCASSTLDRAQGTQYFGPGTRLLVL.

The rearrangement joins TRBV29-1 to TRBJ1-1, with D possibly being TRBD1 (5 bases). This CDR3 has 12 residues. Germline CDR1 and CDR2: SQVTM and ANQGSEA. Trimming removed 6 bases at V and 6 bases at J, with 14 bases between. CDR3 protein: CSVGRQYPEAFF. CDR3 nucleotides: TGCAGCGTGGGACGACAGTACCCTGAAGCTTTCTTT.

V is TRBV29-1 and J is TRBJ1-1, with D perhaps matching TRBD1 (5 bases). The germline V gene encodes CDR1 SQVTM and CDR2 ANQGSEA. The CDR3 consists of 13 residues. V lost 1 base and J 8 bases, leaving 14 bases between the germline ends. The DNA of the CDR3 is TGCAGCGTTGAAGCTGGTAGGGGCACGGAAGCTTTCTTT. Protein sequence: CSVEAGRGTEAFF.

The chain employs TRBV3-1 (or the pseudogene TRBV3-2) and TRBJ1-6, with 9 bases identical to TRBD1. The V gene's germline CDR1 is LGHDT and CDR2 YNNKEL (reference sequence). J was trimmed by 6 bases and V by 7 bases; bases with no gene match: 1. The CDR3 totals 13 residues. CDR3 protein: CASKGQGNSPLHF. In DNA form, the CDR3 reads TGTGCCAGCAAGGGACAGGGTAATTCACCCCTCCACTTT.

The genes are TRBV12-3 or TRBV12-4 and TRBJ2-7; tentative D call: TRBD1 (6 bases). Trimming took off 9 bases at V and 2 bases at J, with 11 bases between the two ends. The CDR3 covers 12 residues. The CDR3 reads CASSRDTYEQYF. CDR3 nucleotide sequence: TGTGCCAGTAGCCGGGACACCTACGAGCAGTACTTC.

The V call is TRBV9, the J call TRBJ2-2, with 15 bases identical to TRBD2. This CDR3 is 18 amino acids long. V dropped 3 bases and J dropped 1; count of bases not matched to a gene: 4. Per the germline V gene, CDR1 is SGDLS and CDR2 is YYNGEE. CDR3: CASSEEGLAGGNTGELFF. CDR3 coding DNA: TGTGCCAGCAGCGAGGAGGGACTAGCGGGGGGGAACACCGGGGAGCTGTTTTTT.

The rearrangement uses TRBV3-1 (or the pseudogene TRBV3-2) and TRBJ2-1; the D is unclear. Germline V gene lookup returns CDR1 LGHDT and CDR2 YNNKEL (reference sequence). The CDR3 runs 13 residues. V lost 1 base and J 8 bases, leaving 9 bases between the germline ends. The CDR3 here is CASSQGRNYEQFF. The CDR3 DNA follows: TGTGCCAGCAGCCAAGGGCGAAACTATGAGCAGTTCTTC.

This clone appeared a single time. The genes are TRBV19 and TRBJ1-4, with TRBD1 matching over 9 bases. The CDR3 length is 14 residues. Germline CDR1 LNHDA, CDR2 SQIVND (reference sequence). V shed 7 bases, J shed 6 bases, and the junction held 6 bases outside the gene matches. CDR3 amino acids: CASTPQGADEKLFF. As DNA, the CDR3 is TGTGCCAGTACACCACAGGGGGCGGATGAAAAACTGTTTTTT.

This clone was recorded once. The chain is built from TRBV27 and TRBJ1-1; TRBD1 matches at 9 bases. The CDR3 sequence is 14 residues long. V was pared by 5 bases and J by 2 bases, with 3 bases of the junction left unmatched. Germline V gene lookup returns CDR1 MNHEY and CDR2 SMNVEV (reference sequence). CDR3 sequence: CASSLQGANTEAFF. The CDR3 DNA follows: TGTGCCAGCAGTCTACAGGGGGCTAACACTGAAGCTTTCTTT.

The chain employs TRBV5-1 and TRBJ2-3, with D tentatively TRBD1 (5 bases). This CDR3 comprises 15 residues. Trimming took off 4 bases at V and 2 bases at J, with 14 bases between the two ends. CDR1 is SGHRS, CDR2 YFSETQ, per germline. CDR3 protein: CASSPQGDFTDTQYF. CDR3 sequence (DNA): TGCGCCAGCAGCCCCCAAGGGGATTTCACAGATACGCAGTATTTT.

CDR3 region: CASSLRDRVDEQFF. The CDR3 DNA is TGTGCCAGCAGCCTAAGGGACAGGGTGGATGAGCAGTTCTTC. J is TRBJ2-1 and V is TRBV7-9; 9 nucleotides match TRBD1. This CDR3 has 14 amino acids. The V gene end was trimmed by 5 bases and the J gene end by 8 bases; junction bases not matched to a gene: 7. CDR1 is SEHNR, CDR2 FQNEAQ, per germline (reference sequence). Full variable domain (missing parts from reference TRBV7-9 and TRBJ2-1): DTGVSQNPRHKITKRGQNVTFRCDPISEHNRLYWYRQTLGQGPEFLTYFQNEAQLEKSRLLSDRFSAERPKGSFSTLEIQRTEQGDSAMYLCASSLRDRVDEQFFGPGTRLTVL.

J is TRBJ2-5 and V is TRBV3-1 (or the pseudogene TRBV3-2), with D maybe TRBD1 (6 bases). From germline, CDR1 is LGHDT and CDR2 YNNKEL (reference sequence). The CDR3 totals 14 residues. V was shortened by 3 bases and J by 2 bases, with 10 bases between the two germline ends. This CDR3 reads CASSQRTVQETQYF. The CDR3 coding sequence is TGTGCCAGCAGCCAGAGGACAGTTCAAGAGACCCAGTACTTC.

This chain uses TRBV7-9 with TRBJ1-6, with D possibly being TRBD1 (5 bases). The germline V gene has CDR1 SEHNR and CDR2 FQNEAQ (reference sequence). V lost 0 bases and J 7 bases, leaving 10 bases between the germline ends. This CDR3 region has 15 residues. In DNA, the CDR3 is TGTGCCAGCAGCTTAGCAGGGGCAAGGAATTCACCCCTCCACTTT. Residues: CASSLAGARNSPLHF.

The chain links TRBV6-5 to TRBJ2-7; the match to TRBD1 covers 8 bases. This CDR3 spans 15 amino acids. Germline V lookup: CDR1 MNHEY, CDR2 SVGAGI. Unmatched junction bases numbered 3, after V lost 0 bases and J lost 2 bases. CDR3 amino acids: CASSYSGTGPYEQYF. The CDR3 DNA reads as TGTGCCAGCAGTTACTCCGGGACAGGTCCCTACGAGCAGTACTTC.

This chain joins TRBV4-2 and TRBJ2-5; TRBD1 might be the D (5 bases). The V end lost 4 bases, the J end lost 2 bases, and 11 bases lay between the germline ends. The germline V gene encodes CDR1 LGHNA and CDR2 YNFKEQ. The length of the CDR3 is 14 residues. The CDR3 coding sequence is TGTGCCAGCAGCCGTGACAGTTCGCAAGAGACCCAGTACTTC. The encoded protein is CASSRDSSQETQYF.

This chain joins TRBV28 and TRBJ1-4; D is unresolved. There are 14 residues in the CDR3. Trimming took 6 bases from V and 2 from J, leaving 10 bases between them. Germline CDR1 is MDHEN and CDR2 is SYDVKM. This chain's CDR3 is CASSYPGTNEKLFF. As DNA, the CDR3 is TGTGCCAGCAGCTACCCCGGCACTAATGAAAAACTGTTTTTT.